This T cell receptor (beta chain) originates from a study of T cell responses to AZD1222 COVID-19 vaccine. Study-wide results and limits: Spike-specific TCR breadth and depth both grew after two AZD1222 doses. Repertoire samples came only from after the peak T cell response. Possibly, clonal diversity was underestimated; donors were largely white British and included more females.

A word on this clone: Its antigen remains unidentified.

V dropped 0 bases and J dropped 3; count of bases not matched to a gene: 1. The germline gives CDR1 SGHTS, CDR2 YDEGEE. CDR3 length: 14 residues. Profiling relied on immunoSEQ multiplex PCR, and the TCRdb table lists in-frame clones only, not all of them. The sample records about 39,000 clones, 90% being singletons. This rearrangement joins TRBV5-8 to TRBJ1-1; 8 bases are shared with TRBD1. The receptor was isolated from an adult who received the AZD1222 COVID-19 vaccine. The source was peripheral blood, collected 28 days after the second AZD1222 dose. The CDR3 nucleotides are TGTGCCAGCAGCTTGGACAGGGGGGACACTGAAGCTTTCTTT. Protein sequence: CASSLDRGDTEAFF.